A single sample gave rise to the 5 T cell receptor beta chains below, sequenced in a study of CD8 T cells in Susac syndrome. Reverse transcription of roughly 0.5 to 1 ug RNA was carried out with random hexamers. MiXCR, applied by TCRdb to the immunoSEQ multiplex PCR reads, yields one record per CDR3 protein. The profile covers under 250,000 distinct CDR3 sequences, with about 95% appearing a single time and around 0.15% taken by the ten largest. The sequenced material came from CD4+ T cells from PBMCs. The receptor set was obtained from a human donor with Susac syndrome.

The DNA for the CDR3 is TGTGCCAGCAGCGTAGCTTACGGCACTGAAGCTTTCTTT. The encoded protein is CASSVAYGTEAFF. The V and J genes are TRBV9 and TRBJ1-1; D gene ambiguous. Trimming removed 0 bases from V and 4 bases from J, with 7 bases in between. The CDR3 runs 13 residues. CDR1 is SGDLS, CDR2 YYNGEE, per germline.

The chain joins TRBV15 to TRBJ1-4; D may be TRBD1 (5 bases). The CDR3 sequence is 15 residues long. V was pared by 2 bases and J by 3 bases, with 10 bases between. The germline V gene has CDR1 LNHNV and CDR2 YYDKDF (reference sequence). CDR3 in DNA: TGTGCCACCAGCAGACTTCAGGGACCTAATGAAAAACTGTTTTTT. Protein: CATSRLQGPNEKLFF. The full variable domain, with the rest looked up from reference TRBV15 and TRBJ1-4, is DAMVIQNPRYQVTQFGKPVTLSCSQTLNHNVMYWYQQKSSQAPKLLFHYYDKDFNNEADTPDNFQSRRPNTSFCFLDIRSPGLGDTAMYLCATSRLQGPNEKLFFGSGTQLSVL.

The rearrangement uses TRBV4-3 and TRBJ1-6; no clear D gene. Germline CDR1 reads LGHNA; CDR2 reads YSLEER. Trimming took 0 bases from V and 12 from J, leaving 9 bases between them. The CDR3 is 13 amino acids. The CDR3 reads CASSQDRTQPLHF. CDR3 nucleotide sequence: TGCGCCAGCAGCCAAGATAGGACCCAACCCCTCCACTTT.

The count of this clonotype is one. V usage is TRBV7-3 and J usage is TRBJ1-1; unclear D gene. V was pared by 5 bases and J by 1 base, with 8 bases between. The CDR3 loop spans 13 amino acids. Germline V lookup: CDR1 SGHTA, CDR2 FQGTGA. CDR3 amino acids: CASSREPNTEAFF. The CDR3 nucleotides are TGTGCCAGCAGCAGGGAACCGAACACTGAAGCTTTCTTT.

The V call is TRBV18, the J call TRBJ1-1; D perhaps matches TRBD1 (5 bases). This CDR3 spans 15 amino acids. V was pared by 0 bases and J by 1 base, with 9 bases between. Germline V gives CDR1 KGHSH, CDR2 LQKENI. CDR3 sequence (DNA): TGTGCCAGCTCACCACCTCCGGGACCGAACACTGAAGCTTTCTTT. It encodes CASSPPPGPNTEAFF.